This T cell receptor (beta chain) was obtained from a study of tissue T cells after allogeneic stem cell transplantation. General study results and limits: Across patients, clones rarely overlapped, yet motif clusters were shared tissue-specifically. In patients and mice, blood and spleen missed much of tissue repertoire.

This CDR3 is built from 14 residues. CDR1 and CDR2 from the germline V gene are KGHTA and FQNQQP. A word on this clone: Its specificity is unknown. Germline and genes: mouse. The CDR3 end lies 1 residue beyond the end of the read and is filled in from the germline J gene.

Time point specified: mouse harvest day 14 after allogeneic transplant. Tail vein injection delivered 10^7 T-cell-depleted bone marrow cells and 10^6 splenic CD5+ T cells. Mice had MHC-mismatched B6 into BALB/c GVHD, sampled day 7 or 14. Survey-depth TCRbeta CDR3 sequencing reported V/J genes and productive frequencies. Repertoires were generated with immunoSEQ multiplex PCR, while TCRdb's copy carries only in-frame clones and drops some. Counted here are 3,000 to 3,500 clones, approximately 51% occurring once; the ten biggest clones make up 22%. This clonotype originated in a female BALB/c mouse given C57BL/6 T cells with graft-versus-host disease after an allogeneic hematopoietic cell transplant. This chain links TRBV23 with TRBJ2-3. Source material: gut tissue. Partial CDR3 DNA: TGCTCCAGCAGTCAAGGGAATAGTGCAGAAACGCTGTAT. This sequence encodes CSSSQGNSAETLY. The whole CDR3 sequence is CSSSQGNSAETLYF.